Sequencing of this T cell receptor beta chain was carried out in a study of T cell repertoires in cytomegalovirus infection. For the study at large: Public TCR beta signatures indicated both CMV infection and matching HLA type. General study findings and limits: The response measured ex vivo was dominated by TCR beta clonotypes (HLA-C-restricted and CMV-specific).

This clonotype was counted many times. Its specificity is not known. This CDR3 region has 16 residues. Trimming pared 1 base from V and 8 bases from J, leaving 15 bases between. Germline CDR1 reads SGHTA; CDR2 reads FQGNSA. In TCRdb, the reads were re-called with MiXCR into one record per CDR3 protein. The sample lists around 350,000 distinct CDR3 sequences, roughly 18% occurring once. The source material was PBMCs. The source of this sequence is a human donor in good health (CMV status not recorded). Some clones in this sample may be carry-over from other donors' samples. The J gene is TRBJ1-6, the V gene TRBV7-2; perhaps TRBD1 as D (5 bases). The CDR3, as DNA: TGTGCCAGCAGCTTAGGCATTGGGGGACGGCATTCACCCCTCCACTTT. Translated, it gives CASSLGIGGRHSPLHF.